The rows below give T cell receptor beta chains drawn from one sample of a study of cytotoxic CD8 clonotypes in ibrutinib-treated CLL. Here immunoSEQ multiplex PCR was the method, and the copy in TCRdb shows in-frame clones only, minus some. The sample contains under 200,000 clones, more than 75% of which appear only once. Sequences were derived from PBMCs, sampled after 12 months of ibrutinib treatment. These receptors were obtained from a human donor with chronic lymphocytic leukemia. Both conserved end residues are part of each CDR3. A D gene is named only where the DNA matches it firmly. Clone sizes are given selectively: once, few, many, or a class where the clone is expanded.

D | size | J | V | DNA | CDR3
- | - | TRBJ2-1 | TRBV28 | TGTGCCAGCACACGGTACAATGAGCAGTTCTTC | CASTRYNEQFF
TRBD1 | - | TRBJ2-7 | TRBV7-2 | TGTGCCAGCAGCTTAGGACAGGGTTTGTACGAGCAGTACTTC | CASSLGQGLYEQYF
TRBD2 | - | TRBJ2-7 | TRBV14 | TGTGCCAGCAGCCCAGGACTAGCGGGACCCTACGAGCAGTACTTC | CASSPGLAGPYEQYF
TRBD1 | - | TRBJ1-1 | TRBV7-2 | TGTGCCAGCAGCGGCACCCCGGGACAGGGTGCGAACACTGAAGCTTTCTTT | CASSGTPGQGANTEAFF
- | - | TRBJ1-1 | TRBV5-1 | TGCGCCAGCAGCTCCGAGACCGGGAACGCTGAAGCTTTCTTT | CASSSETGNAEAFF
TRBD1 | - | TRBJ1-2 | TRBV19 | TGTGCCAGTAGGCGGGACAGCCGATTCCATGGCTACACCTTC | CASRRDSRFHGYTF
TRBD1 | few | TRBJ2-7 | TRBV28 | TGTGCCAGCAGTTCCCCCGGGACAGGGCTAGAGGAGCAGTACTTC | CASSSPGTGLEEQYF
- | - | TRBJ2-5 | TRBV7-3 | TGTGCCAGCAGCTCCGACCAAGAGACCCAGTACTTC | CASSSDQETQYF
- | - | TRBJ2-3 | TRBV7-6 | TGTGCCAGCAGCCCCCCGGAGGGCCGGGGTACAGATACGCAGTATTTT | CASSPPEGRGTDTQYF
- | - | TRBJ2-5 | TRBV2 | TGTGCCAGCAGTGAAGAGACAGCGCCTGGGACCCAGTACTTC | CASSEETAPGTQYF
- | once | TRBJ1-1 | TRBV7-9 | TGTGCCAGCAGTCCCCCGGCGAGCACTGAAGCTTTCTTT | CASSPPASTEAFF
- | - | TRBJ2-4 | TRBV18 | TGTGCCAGCTCACCAAGCCTGTCCCTTGAAAACATTCAGTACTTC | CASSPSLSLENIQYF
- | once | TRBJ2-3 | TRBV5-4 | TGTGCCAGCAGCTTGGGAACCGCGACAGATACGCAGTATTTT | CASSLGTATDTQYF
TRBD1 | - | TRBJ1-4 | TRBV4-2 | TGTGCCAGCAACCTGGGGGGACAGACTAATGAAAAACTGTTTTTT | CASNLGGQTNEKLFF
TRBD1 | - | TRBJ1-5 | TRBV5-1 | TGCGCCAGCAGCAGGTGGACAGGGGAGGATCAGCCCCAGCATTTT | CASSRWTGEDQPQHF
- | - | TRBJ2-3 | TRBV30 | TGTGCCTGGAGTCGGTTACCCACAGATACGCAGTATTTT | CAWSRLPTDTQYF
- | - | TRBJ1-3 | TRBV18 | TGTGCCAGCTCACCACCAAACGGACCGGCCGGAAACACCATATATTTT | CASSPPNGPAGNTIYF
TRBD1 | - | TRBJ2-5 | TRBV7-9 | TGTGCCAGCAGCCTGGGACAGGGAGGTCAGACCCAGTACTTC | CASSLGQGGQTQYF
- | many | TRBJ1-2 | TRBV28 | TGTGCCAGCAGTGTGAAAAGGACGGGCTTATACAACTATGGCTACACCTTC | CASSVKRTGLYNYGYTF
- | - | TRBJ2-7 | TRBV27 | TGTGCCAGCAGTTTAAAGGCGGAGGGGTCCTACGAGCAGTACTTC | CASSLKAEGSYEQYF
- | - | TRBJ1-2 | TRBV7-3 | TGTGCCAGCAGCCCGAAAGAATATGGCTACACCTTC | CASSPKEYGYTF
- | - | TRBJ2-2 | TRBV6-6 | TGTGCCAGCAGTTCCCTGACAGGCAAACCCCGGGAGCTGTTTTTT | CASSSLTGKPRELFF
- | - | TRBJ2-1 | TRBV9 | TGTGCCAGCAGCGTAGCACACACCTACAATGAGCAGTTCTTC | CASSVAHTYNEQFF
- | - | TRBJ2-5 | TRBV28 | TGTGCCTCACTGTCTCGAGAGACCCAGTACTTC | CASLSRETQYF
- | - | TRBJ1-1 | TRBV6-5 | TGTGCCAGCAGTTTCGTTAGCCACAACACTGAAGCTTTCTTT | CASSFVSHNTEAFF
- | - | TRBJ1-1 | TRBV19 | TGTGCCGCCTCAAACGGGGATTTGAACACTGAAGCTTTCTTT | CAASNGDLNTEAFF
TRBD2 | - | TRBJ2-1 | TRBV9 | TGTGCCAGCAGCGTCTCGGTGGGACTAGCTGCGAATGAGCAGTTCTTC | CASSVSVGLAANEQFF
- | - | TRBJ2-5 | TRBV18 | TGTGCCAGCTCACCACTGCTCCAAGAGACCCAGTACTTC | CASSPLLQETQYF
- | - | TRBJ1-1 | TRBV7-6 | TGTGCCAGCAGCTTTAATTCGAACACTGAAGCTTTCTTT | CASSFNSNTEAFF
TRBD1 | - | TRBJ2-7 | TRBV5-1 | TGCGCCAGCAGCCAAGGACAGGTTCCCTACGAGCAGTACTTC | CASSQGQVPYEQYF
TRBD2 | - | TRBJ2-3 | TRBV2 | TGTGCCAGCAGTGGACTAGCTCTCACAGATACGCAGTATTTT | CASSGLALTDTQYF
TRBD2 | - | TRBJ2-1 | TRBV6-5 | TGTGCCAGCAGTTCGACTAGCCAACCCTACAATGAGCAGTTCTTC | CASSSTSQPYNEQFF
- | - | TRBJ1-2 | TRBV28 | TGTGCCAGCAGTTTCAATAGGGCCGGGAACTATGGCTACACCTTC | CASSFNRAGNYGYTF
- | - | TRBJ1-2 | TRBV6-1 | TGTGCCAGCAGTCCCCCCGGTCTGGGACGCGGCTACACCTTC | CASSPPGLGRGYTF
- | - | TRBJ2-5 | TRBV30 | TGTGCCTGGAGTCTATGGGGGGCAGGGGCCCAAGAGACCCAGTACTTC | CAWSLWGAGAQETQYF
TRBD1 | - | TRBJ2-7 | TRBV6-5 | TGTGCCAGCAGTTACTCGATAGGGACAGGGTCCTACGAGCAGTACTTC | CASSYSIGTGSYEQYF
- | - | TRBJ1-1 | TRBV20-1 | TGCAGTGCTAGAGATTCGGGTAGGGCTTTCTTT | CSARDSGRAFF
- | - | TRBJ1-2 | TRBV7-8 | TGTGCCAGCAGCTTAGTTACTGGGAGTGGCTACACCTTC | CASSLVTGSGYTF
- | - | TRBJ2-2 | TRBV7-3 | TGTGCCAGCAGCTGGGGGACCTTATCAAACACCGGGGAGCTGTTTTTT | CASSWGTLSNTGELFF
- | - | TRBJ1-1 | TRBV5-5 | TGTGCCAGCAGCCCCCAGGCAGGGAGGACTGAAGCTTTCTTT | CASSPQAGRTEAFF
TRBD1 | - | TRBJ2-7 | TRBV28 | TGTGCCAGCAGAACCAATCAGGGGGCAGGGGCTTGGGAGCAGTACTTC | CASRTNQGAGAWEQYF
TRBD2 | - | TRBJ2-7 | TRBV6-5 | TGTGCCAGCAGTTTGTTAGCGGGAGGGCCGGGAGAGCAGTACTTC | CASSLLAGGPGEQYF
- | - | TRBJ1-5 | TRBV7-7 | TGTGCTAGCAGCTTAGCGGTGGGTCAGCCCCAGCATTTT | CASSLAVGQPQHF
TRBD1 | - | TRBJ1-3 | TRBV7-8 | TGTGCCAGCAGCTTAGGGGCAGGGGGTACCAGAAACACCATATATTTT | CASSLGAGGTRNTIYF
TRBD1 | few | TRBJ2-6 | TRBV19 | TGTGCCAGTGGGGACAGAGACTCTGGGGCCAACGTCCTGACTTTC | CASGDRDSGANVLTF
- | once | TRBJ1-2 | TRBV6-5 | TGTGCCAGCAGTCCCGACGGATATAACTATGGCTACACCTTC | CASSPDGYNYGYTF
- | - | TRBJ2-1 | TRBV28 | TGTGCCAGCAGTTTGGGCATCGCGCAGGGGGGTTACAATGAGCAGTTCTTC | CASSLGIAQGGYNEQFF
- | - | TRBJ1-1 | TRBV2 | TGTGCCAGCAGTGTGGGGGGGAGGGCAAACACTGAAGCTTTCTTT | CASSVGGRANTEAFF
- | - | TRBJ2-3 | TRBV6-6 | TGTGCCAGCAGTTACACAGTGAGCACAGATACGCAGTATTTT | CASSYTVSTDTQYF
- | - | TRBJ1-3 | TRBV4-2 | TGTGCCAGCAGCCAAGATTTGGGCTCTGGAAACACCATATATTTT | CASSQDLGSGNTIYF
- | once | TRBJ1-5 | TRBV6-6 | TGTGCCAGCAGCTCGGGGACGGGAAGGCATCAGCCCCAGCATTTT | CASSSGTGRHQPQHF
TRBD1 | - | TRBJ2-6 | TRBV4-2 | TGTGCCAGCAGCCAACGACAGGGGGGGGGCTCTGGGGCCAACGTCCTGACTTTC | CASSQRQGGGSGANVLTF
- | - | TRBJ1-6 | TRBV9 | TGTGCCAGCAACCGGGACTCCGATTCACCCCTCCACTTT | CASNRDSDSPLHF